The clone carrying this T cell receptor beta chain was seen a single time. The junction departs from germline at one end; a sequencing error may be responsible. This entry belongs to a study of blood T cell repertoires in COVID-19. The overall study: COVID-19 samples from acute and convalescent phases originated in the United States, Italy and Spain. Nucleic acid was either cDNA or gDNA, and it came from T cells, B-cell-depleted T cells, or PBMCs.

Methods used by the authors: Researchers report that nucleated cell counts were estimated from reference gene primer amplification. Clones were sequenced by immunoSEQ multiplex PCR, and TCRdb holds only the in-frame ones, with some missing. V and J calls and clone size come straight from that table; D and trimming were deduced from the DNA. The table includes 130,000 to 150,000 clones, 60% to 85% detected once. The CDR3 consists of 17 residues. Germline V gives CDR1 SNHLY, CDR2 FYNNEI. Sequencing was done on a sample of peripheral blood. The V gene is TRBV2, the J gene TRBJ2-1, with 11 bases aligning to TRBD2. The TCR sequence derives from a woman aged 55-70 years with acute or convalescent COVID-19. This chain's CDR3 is CASSTEGSGRAYNEQFF. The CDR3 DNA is TGTGCCAGCAGTACGGAGGGTAGCGGGAGGGCCTATAATGAGCAGTTCTTC.